In this sample, the clone carrying this TCR beta chain turned up a few times. These data come from a study of T cells in Graves' hyperthyroidism and ophthalmopathy. Amplified regions were TCR beta CDR3 sequences from RNA transcripts. Using the HTBI primer set, a first-round RT-PCR was run on the TCR CDR3. MiXCR, run by TCRdb on the multiplex PCR reads, gives a single entry per CDR3 protein. The data contain 300,000 to 500,000 distinct CDR3 sequences, more than 12% of them singletons. Sequenced material: blood. The TCR originated in a man aged 45-65 years with Graves' ophthalmopathy.

This CDR3 reads CASSVEAGNSYNSPLHF. The CDR3 DNA sequence: TGTGCCAGCAGCGTAGAAGCAGGGAATTCCTATAATTCACCCCTCCACTTT. This chain uses TRBV9 with TRBJ1-6; possible D gene TRBD1, 5 bases. V was clipped by 0 bases and J by 1 base, with 11 bases between them. Germline CDR1 and CDR2: SGDLS and YYNGEE. CDR3 size: 17 residues.